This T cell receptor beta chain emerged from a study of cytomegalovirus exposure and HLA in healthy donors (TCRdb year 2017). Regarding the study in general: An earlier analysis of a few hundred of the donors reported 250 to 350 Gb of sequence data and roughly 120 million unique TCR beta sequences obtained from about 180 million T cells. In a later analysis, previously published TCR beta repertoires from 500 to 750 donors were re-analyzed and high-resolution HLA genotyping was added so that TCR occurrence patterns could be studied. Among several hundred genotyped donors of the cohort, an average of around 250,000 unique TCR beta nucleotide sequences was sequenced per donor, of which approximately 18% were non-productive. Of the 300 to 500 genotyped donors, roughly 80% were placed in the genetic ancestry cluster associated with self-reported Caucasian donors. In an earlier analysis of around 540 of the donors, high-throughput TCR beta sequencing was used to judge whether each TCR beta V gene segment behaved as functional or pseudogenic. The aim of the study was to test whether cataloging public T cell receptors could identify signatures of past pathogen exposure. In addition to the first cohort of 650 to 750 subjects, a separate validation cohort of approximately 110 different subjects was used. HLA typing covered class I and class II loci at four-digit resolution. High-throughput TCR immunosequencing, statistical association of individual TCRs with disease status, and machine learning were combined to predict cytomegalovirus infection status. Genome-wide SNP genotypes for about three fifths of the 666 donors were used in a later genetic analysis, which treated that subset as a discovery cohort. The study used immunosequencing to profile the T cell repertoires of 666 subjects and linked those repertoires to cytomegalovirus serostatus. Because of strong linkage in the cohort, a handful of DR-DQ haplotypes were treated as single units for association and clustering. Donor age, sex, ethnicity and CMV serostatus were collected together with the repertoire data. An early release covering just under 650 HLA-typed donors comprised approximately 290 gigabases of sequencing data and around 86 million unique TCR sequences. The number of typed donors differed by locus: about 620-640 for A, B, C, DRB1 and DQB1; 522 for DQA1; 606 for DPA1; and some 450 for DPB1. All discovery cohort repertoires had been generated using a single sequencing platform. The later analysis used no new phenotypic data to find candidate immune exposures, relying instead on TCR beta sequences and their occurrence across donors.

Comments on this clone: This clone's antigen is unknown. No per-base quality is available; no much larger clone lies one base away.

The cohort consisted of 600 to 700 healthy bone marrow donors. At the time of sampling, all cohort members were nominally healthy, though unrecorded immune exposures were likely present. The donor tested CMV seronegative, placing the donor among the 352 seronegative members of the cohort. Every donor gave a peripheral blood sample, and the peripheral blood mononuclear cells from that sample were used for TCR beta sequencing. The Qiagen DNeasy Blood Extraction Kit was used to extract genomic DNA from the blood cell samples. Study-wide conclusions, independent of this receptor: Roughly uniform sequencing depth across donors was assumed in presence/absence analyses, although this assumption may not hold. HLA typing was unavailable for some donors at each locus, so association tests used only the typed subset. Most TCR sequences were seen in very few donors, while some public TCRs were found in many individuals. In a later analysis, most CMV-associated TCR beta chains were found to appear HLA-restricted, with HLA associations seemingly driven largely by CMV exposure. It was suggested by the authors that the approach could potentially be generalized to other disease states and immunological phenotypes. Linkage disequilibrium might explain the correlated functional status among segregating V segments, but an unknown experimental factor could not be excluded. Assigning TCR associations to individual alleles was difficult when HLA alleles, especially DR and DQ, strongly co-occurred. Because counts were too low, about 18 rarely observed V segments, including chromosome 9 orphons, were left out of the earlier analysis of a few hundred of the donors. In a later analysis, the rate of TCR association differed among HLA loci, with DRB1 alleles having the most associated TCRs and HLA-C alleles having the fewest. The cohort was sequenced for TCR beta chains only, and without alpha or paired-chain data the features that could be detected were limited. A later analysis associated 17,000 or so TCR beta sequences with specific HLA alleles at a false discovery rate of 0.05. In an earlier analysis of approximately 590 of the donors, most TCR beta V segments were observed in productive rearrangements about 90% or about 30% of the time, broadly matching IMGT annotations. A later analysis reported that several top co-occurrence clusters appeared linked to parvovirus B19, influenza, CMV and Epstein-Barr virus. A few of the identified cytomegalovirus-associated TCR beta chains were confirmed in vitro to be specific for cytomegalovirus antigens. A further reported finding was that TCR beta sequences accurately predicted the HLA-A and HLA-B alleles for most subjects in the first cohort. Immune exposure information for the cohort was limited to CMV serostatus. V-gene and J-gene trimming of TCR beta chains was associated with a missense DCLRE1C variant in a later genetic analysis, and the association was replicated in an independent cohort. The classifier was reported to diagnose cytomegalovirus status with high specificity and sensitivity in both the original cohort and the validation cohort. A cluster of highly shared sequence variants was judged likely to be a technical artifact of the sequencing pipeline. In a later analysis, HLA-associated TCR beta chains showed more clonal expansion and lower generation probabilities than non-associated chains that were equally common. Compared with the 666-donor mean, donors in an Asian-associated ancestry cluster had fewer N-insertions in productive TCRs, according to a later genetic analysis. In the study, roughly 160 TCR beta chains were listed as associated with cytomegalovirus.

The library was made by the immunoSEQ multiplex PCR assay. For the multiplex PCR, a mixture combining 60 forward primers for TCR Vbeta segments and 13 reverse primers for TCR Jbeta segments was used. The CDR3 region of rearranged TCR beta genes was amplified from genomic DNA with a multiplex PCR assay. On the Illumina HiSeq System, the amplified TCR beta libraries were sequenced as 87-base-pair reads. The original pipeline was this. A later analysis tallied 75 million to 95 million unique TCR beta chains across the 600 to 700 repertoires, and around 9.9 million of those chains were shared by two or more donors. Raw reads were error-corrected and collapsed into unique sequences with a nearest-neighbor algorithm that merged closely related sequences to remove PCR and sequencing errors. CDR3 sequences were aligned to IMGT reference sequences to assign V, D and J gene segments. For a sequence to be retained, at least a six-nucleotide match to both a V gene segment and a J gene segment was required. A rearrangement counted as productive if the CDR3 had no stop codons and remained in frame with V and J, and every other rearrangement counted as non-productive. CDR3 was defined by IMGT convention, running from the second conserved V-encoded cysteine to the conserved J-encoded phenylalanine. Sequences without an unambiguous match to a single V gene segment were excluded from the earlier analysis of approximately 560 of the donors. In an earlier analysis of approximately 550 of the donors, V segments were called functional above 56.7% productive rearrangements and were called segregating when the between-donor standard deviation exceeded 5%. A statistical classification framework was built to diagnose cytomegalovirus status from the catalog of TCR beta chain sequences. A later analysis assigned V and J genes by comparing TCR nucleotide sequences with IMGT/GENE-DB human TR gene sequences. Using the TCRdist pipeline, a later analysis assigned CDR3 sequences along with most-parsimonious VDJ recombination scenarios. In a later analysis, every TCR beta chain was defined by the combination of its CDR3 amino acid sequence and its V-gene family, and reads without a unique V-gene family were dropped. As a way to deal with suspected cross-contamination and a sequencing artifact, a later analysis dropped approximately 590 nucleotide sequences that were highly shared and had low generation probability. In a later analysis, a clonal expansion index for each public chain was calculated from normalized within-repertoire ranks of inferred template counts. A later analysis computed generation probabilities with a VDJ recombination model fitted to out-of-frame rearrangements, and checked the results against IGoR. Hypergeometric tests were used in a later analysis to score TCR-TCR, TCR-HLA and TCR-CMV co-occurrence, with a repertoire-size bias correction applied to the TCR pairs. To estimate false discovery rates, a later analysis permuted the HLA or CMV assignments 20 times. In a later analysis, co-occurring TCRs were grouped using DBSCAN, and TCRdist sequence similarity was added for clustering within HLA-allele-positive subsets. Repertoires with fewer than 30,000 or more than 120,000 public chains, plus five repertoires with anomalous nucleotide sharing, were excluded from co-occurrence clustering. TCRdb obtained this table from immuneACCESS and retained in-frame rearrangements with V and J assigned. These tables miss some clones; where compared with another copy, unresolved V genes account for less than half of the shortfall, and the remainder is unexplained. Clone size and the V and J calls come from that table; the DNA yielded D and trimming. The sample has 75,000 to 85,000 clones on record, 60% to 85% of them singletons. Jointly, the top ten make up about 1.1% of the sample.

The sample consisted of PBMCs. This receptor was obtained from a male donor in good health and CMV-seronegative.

This receptor has the CDR3 CASSVRGQINTGELFF. Read as DNA, the sequence is TGTGCCAGCAGCGTGAGAGGACAGATTAACACCGGGGAGCTGTTTTTT. The chain links TRBV9 with TRBJ2-2; matching of 6 bases hints at TRBD1 as the D gene. The CDR3 has 16 amino acids, counting the end cysteine and phenylalanine. Only CDR3 DNA is held: 48 bases, read in frame from base 1. V and J are truncated by 2 bases and 2 bases respectively, leaving an intervening sequence of 13 bases. Looking up the germline V gene yields CDR1 SGDLS and CDR2 YYNGEE.